This is a list of T cell receptor beta chains from one sample in a study of T cell responses to AZD1222 COVID-19 vaccine. TCRdb keeps only in-frame clones here, not all; method: immunoSEQ multiplex PCR. The sample has roughly 49,000 clones, under 85% seen once. The sequenced sample was peripheral blood, obtained on day 0 of MenACWY control vaccination. These receptors all come from an adult in good health. The CDR3 runs from the conserved cysteine through the conserved F or W. A D gene is named only where the DNA matches it firmly. Clone size appears in some rows only: once, few, many, or a class for an expanded clone.

>TRBV27|-|-|TRBJ2-1
TGTGCCAGTCGTGCTCAGGGGGGGTTTCACAATGAGCAGTTCTTC
CASRAQGGFHNEQFF
>TRBV29-1|-|-|TRBJ2-7
TGCAGCGTTGTCACGGGCAACGAGCAGTACTTC
CSVVTGNEQYF
>TRBV19|few|-|TRBJ1-2
TGTGCCAGTAGTCCCGGGCAGACGACGAGCTACACCTTC
CASSPGQTTSYTF
>TRBV6-4|-|TRBD2|TRBJ2-1
TGTGCCAGCAGCCCCGGGACTAGCGGGAGATATGAGCAGTTCTTC
CASSPGTSGRYEQFF
>TRBV7-9|-|-|TRBJ1-6
TGTGCCAGCAGCCACGGGGTTGGAGCCCTCCACTTT
CASSHGVGALHF
>TRBV9|-|TRBD2|TRBJ2-3
TGTGCCAGCAGCGTAGGGACTAGCGGGGGGGCCTCGGGCAGCACAGATACGCAGTATTTT
CASSVGTSGGASGSTDTQYF
>TRBV9|few|-|TRBJ2-1
TGTGCCAGCAGCGTAGCTGAACGGCGAATAGAGCAGTTCTTC
CASSVAERRIEQFF
>TRBV4-1|-|-|TRBJ1-6
TGCGCCAGCAGCCAAGCCCCCCCGCGGTTCTATAATTCACCCCTCCACTTT
CASSQAPPRFYNSPLHF
>TRBV11-2|-|-|TRBJ1-3
TGTGCCAGCAGTTTGCTCTCTGGAAACACCATATATTTT
CASSLLSGNTIYF
>TRBV2|once|-|TRBJ1-6
TGTGCCAGCAGTGAAGAAAAGAGTTCACCCCTCCACTTT
CASSEEKSSPLHF
>TRBV5-8|-|-|TRBJ2-5
TGTGCCAGCAGCTTAATTGGGGGCGGGGAGACCCAGTACTTC
CASSLIGGGETQYF
>TRBV5-1|-|TRBD1|TRBJ2-2
TGCGCCAGCAGCTTGGAGGTGGTATACGGGACAGGGGCCACCGGGGAGCTGTTTTTT
CASSLEVVYGTGATGELFF
>TRBV5-6|-|-|TRBJ1-2
TGTGCCAGCAGCCCTGGTAAATATGGCTACACCTTC
CASSPGKYGYTF